Listed below are T cell receptor beta chains from one sample, sequenced in a study of OX40 agonist ivuxolimab in advanced cancers. TCRdb's copy holds only in-frame clones and misses some; the assay was immunoSEQ multiplex PCR. This table holds about 92,000 clones, 90% to 95% found once. Material: CD4+ or CD8+ T cells sorted from blood, obtained in a trial of the OX40 agonist ivuxolimab. The receptors shown here come from an adult with an advanced solid tumor such as melanoma, head and neck, liver or kidney cancer. Each CDR3 is given with its conserved first and last residue. The D gene is left open where the match is weak. Size is stated for part of the rows, as once, few or many counts, or as a class when the clone is expanded.

>TRBV19|TRBJ2-7|-|-
CASSIGSTLANEQYF
TGTGCCAGTAGTATAGGTTCCACCCTCGCGAACGAGCAGTACTTC
>TRBV2|TRBJ1-1|-|-
CASSERGFGEAFF
TGTGCCAGCAGTGAACGGGGGTTCGGCGAAGCTTTCTTT
>TRBV19|TRBJ1-1|-|TRBD1
CASSLRRGQGNTEAFF
TGTGCCAGTAGTCTCCGAAGGGGACAGGGGAACACTGAAGCTTTCTTT
>TRBV2|TRBJ1-4|-|-
CASSEWGGNEKLFF
TGTGCCAGCAGTGAATGGGGTGGTAATGAAAAACTGTTTTTT
>TRBV7-2|TRBJ2-5|-|-
CASSPGGPVETQYF
TGTGCCAGCAGCCCAGGCGGGCCGGTGGAGACCCAGTACTTC
>TRBV9|TRBJ1-2|-|-
CASSVANRDYGYTF
TGTGCCAGCAGCGTAGCGAACAGGGACTATGGCTACACCTTC
>TRBV7-2|TRBJ2-1|-|-
CASSLAGSQFF
TGTGCCAGCAGCTTAGCCGGGAGCCAGTTCTTC
>TRBV6-1|TRBJ2-1|-|-
CASSEMGLASNEQFF
TGTGCCAGCAGTGAAATGGGGCTAGCGTCAAATGAGCAGTTCTTC
>TRBV30|TRBJ2-7|-|-
CAWRTSGLGYEQYF
TGTGCCTGGAGGACGTCAGGCCTCGGCTACGAGCAGTACTTC
>TRBV28|TRBJ1-5|-|-
CASSLGGQPQHF
TGTGCCAGCAGTTTAGGTGGTCAGCCCCAGCATTTT
>TRBV29-1|TRBJ2-5|-|-
CSASHTSKETQYF
TGCAGCGCCAGTCATACGAGTAAAGAGACCCAGTACTTC
>TRBV2|TRBJ2-7|-|TRBD1
CASSGQGAYEQYF
TGTGCCAGCAGTGGACAGGGAGCCTACGAGCAGTACTTC
>TRBV7-3|TRBJ1-3|-|-
CASSPGGGNTIYF
TGTGCCAGCAGCCCGGGAGGCGGAAACACCATATATTTT
>TRBV5-1|TRBJ2-2|once|-
CASSSDTATGELFF
TGCGCCAGCAGCTCCGACACGGCCACCGGGGAGCTGTTTTTT
>TRBV6-1|TRBJ2-7|-|-
CASEADLRVF
TGTGCCAGCGAGGCAGACCTACGAGTTTTC
>TRBV6-6|TRBJ2-7|-|TRBD1
CASSYGQGRAYEQYF
TGTGCCAGCAGTTACGGACAGGGGCGTGCCTACGAGCAGTACTTC